This TCR beta chain was found in a study of identical twins. Template switching added a universal primer binding site, and final cDNA carried unique molecular identifiers. TCRdb called the 5' RACE reads again in MiXCR, with one record for every CDR3 protein. The table records 500,000 to 600,000 distinct CDR3 sequences, 22% of them present only once. Trimming at V came to 6 bases and at J to 3 bases, leaving 8 bases not matched to a gene. The CDR3 is made up of 14 amino acids. Germline CDR1 reads DFQATT; CDR2 reads SNEGSKA (reference sequence). These same data were also listed under a study on T cells expressing NK-cell markers. Turning to that study: For a few donors, these clonotypes were likewise the leading ones in the CD3+CD56-NKG2C+ fraction.

The genes are TRBV20-1 and TRBJ2-3; 8 bases match TRBD2. Sequencing used CD4+ T cells sorted from blood. The origin of this receptor is a woman under 30 in good health. The DNA for the CDR3 is TGCAGTGCCCGGGGGGGGCCGGTGACAGATACGCAGTATTTT. Translation: CSARGGPVTDTQYF.